This TCR beta chain comes out of a study of shared clonotypes between healthy human individuals. Trimming took 6 bases from V and 4 from J, leaving 18 bases between them. Looked up from germline, CDR1 is MDHEN and CDR2 is SYDVKM. CDR3 size: 15 residues. With regard to this clone: The antigen is unknown.

The study, taken as a whole, reports: The sharing of roughly 5% of naive CD4 clonotypes was seen across several donors. Represented diversity (both genetic and exposure-history) was limited by the small number of donors.

Selected positively for CCR7 and CD45RO-negative, naive CD8 cells excluded terminally differentiated effector memory CD45RA+ cells. Sequenced by immunoSEQ multiplex PCR; TCRdb stores in-frame clones only, minus some. Of around 600,000 clones in the sample, approximately 96% are singletons; the top ten hold about 0.11%. The receptor was isolated from a woman under 40 in good health. V is TRBV28 and J is TRBJ1-1; weak D call: TRBD1 (5 bases). The specimen sequenced was naive CD8+ T cells sorted from blood. For the CDR3, the DNA is TGTGCCAGCAGGGGCAACTCCAGGGTGGGCACTGAAGCTTTCTTT. It codes for CASRGNSRVGTEAFF.